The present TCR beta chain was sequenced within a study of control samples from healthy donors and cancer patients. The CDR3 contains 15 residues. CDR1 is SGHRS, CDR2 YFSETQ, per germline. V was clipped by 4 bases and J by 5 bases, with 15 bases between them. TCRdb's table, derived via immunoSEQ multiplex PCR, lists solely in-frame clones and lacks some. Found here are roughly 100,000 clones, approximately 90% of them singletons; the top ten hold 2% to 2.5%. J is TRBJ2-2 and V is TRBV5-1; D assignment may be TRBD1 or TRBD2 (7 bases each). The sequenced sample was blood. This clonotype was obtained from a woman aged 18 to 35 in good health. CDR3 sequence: CASSVNRGGTGELFF. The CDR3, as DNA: TGCGCCAGCAGCGTAAACAGGGGAGGGACCGGGGAGCTGTTTTTT.